Following are 29 T cell receptor beta chains from one sample sequenced in a study of vaccination and CD4 T cells after COVID-19. These receptors lack a known antigen. Researchers used the Oncomine TCR Beta short-read assay to sequence DNA from cultured CD4+ T cells. From cultured CD4+ T cells, genomic DNA was extracted. TCRdb itself ran the PCR reads through MiXCR, one entry per CDR3 protein. Seen here are around 6,400 distinct CDR3 sequences, roughly a third observed once, and the top ten hold less than 40%. The sample's treatment: approximately nine-day PBMC culture with coronavirus spike peptide pools or control peptides (ViraFEST assay). Ahead of the COVID-19 pandemic (2011-2018), the CD4+ T cells of the unexposed donor were collected. Material: CD4+ T cells from blood, cultured in vitro. Source of these receptors: a human donor in good health.

The V call is TRBV6-2 or TRBV6-3, the J call TRBJ2-1; no firm D call. CDR1 and CDR2 from the germline V gene are MNHEY and SVGEGT. The CDR3 is 18 amino acids. Trimming took off 0 bases at V and 4 bases at J, with 19 bases between the two ends. The CDR3 DNA reads TGTGCCAGCAGTTACTCGGTCGATGGGCTGGACCTGTACAATGAGCAGTTCTTC. It is translated as CASSYSVDGLDLYNEQFF.

This clonotype is judged medium-sized (0.01 to 0.1%). The V and J genes are TRBV7-2 and TRBJ1-5; D remains ambiguous. Trimming shortened V by 2 bases and J by 3 bases, and 11 bases separated the two germline ends. This CDR3 has 15 residues. The germline V gene encodes CDR1 SGHTA and CDR2 FQGNSA. The DNA for the CDR3 is TGTGCCAGCAGCTTAATGGGGAGAGACAATCAGCCCCAGCATTTT. Amino acid sequence: CASSLMGRDNQPQHF. Complete variable domain (other parts from reference TRBV7-2 and TRBJ1-5): GAGVSQSPSNKVTEKGKDVELRCDPISGHTALYWYRQSLGQGLEFLIYFQGNSAPDKSGLPSDRFSAERTGGSVSTLTIQRTQQEDSAVYLCASSLMGRDNQPQHFGDGTRLSIL.

This clonotype showed up just a few times. The gene calls are TRBV2 and TRBJ2-3; TRBD1 aligns across 11 bases. The V gene's germline CDR1 is SNHLY and CDR2 FYNNEI. Trimming took 5 bases from V and 1 from J; bases not matched to a gene: 2. This CDR3 comprises 15 residues. CDR3: CASSTDRGRTDTQYF. In DNA form, the CDR3 reads TGTGCCAGCAGTACGGACAGGGGGCGCACAGATACGCAGTATTTT.

This clonotype has only a few counts. The genes are TRBV28 and TRBJ1-6, with a possible D match to TRBD1 (6 bases). Germline lookup yields CDR1 MDHEN and CDR2 SYDVKM. There are 15 residues in the CDR3. The germline V and J ends were trimmed by 4 bases and 3 bases, with 10 bases remaining between them. CDR3: CASSSGADYNSPLHF. In nucleotides, the CDR3 is TGTGCCAGCAGTTCGGGGGCCGACTATAATTCACCCCTCCACTTT.

The V call is TRBV6-4, the J call TRBJ2-1, with 9 bases lining up with TRBD2. V gave up 10 bases and J gave up 8 bases; unmatched junction bases: 9. The CDR3 has 13 amino acids. CDR1 and CDR2 from the germline V gene are MRHNA and SNTAGT. The CDR3 loop is CATSLREGYEQFF. CDR3 bases: TGTGCCACCTCGCTGCGGGAGGGCTATGAGCAGTTCTTC.

This clonotype has a handful of counts. The rearrangement joins TRBV20-1 to TRBJ1-5; no clear D. V was clipped by 3 bases and J by 6 bases, with 12 bases between them. This CDR3 is built from 13 residues. The germline CDR1 and CDR2 sequences are DFQATT and SNEGSKA (reference sequence). The CDR3 region is CSASTSAGQPQHF. The CDR3 DNA reads as TGCAGTGCTAGTACCTCGGCGGGTCAGCCCCAGCATTTT.

The chain has TRBV6-1 and TRBJ2-1, with 8 bases aligning to TRBD2. Germline assignment: CDR1 MNHNS and CDR2 SASEGT. Trimming at V came to 6 bases and at J to 6 bases, leaving 10 bases not matched to a gene. This CDR3 has 15 residues. The CDR3 reads CASSRAGTSSNEQFF. For the CDR3, the DNA is TGTGCCAGCAGCAGAGCCGGGACTAGTTCCAATGAGCAGTTCTTC.

The V and J genes are TRBV7-9 and TRBJ1-1; the D gene is possibly TRBD1 (6 bases). Germline V gene data show CDR1 as SEHNR and CDR2 as FQNEAQ (reference sequence). The ends were cut back, 0 bases at V and 1 base at J, with 18 bases in the middle. The CDR3 consists of 18 residues. The CDR3 protein is CASSLAEGGGLRNTEAFF. The CDR3 coding sequence is TGTGCCAGCAGCTTAGCTGAAGGGGGGGGGCTAAGGAACACTGAAGCTTTCTTT.

Within the sample, this clonotype is medium-sized. This chain connects TRBV6-1 to TRBJ1-2; D is perhaps TRBD1 (6 bases). The V and J ends lost 3 bases and 3 bases respectively, with 8 bases between them. The germline V gene encodes CDR1 MNHNS and CDR2 SASEGT. The CDR3 consists of 13 residues. CDR3 region: CASSDHRDYGYTF. In nucleotides, the CDR3 is TGTGCCAGCAGTGACCACAGGGACTATGGCTACACCTTC.

This clonotype showed up just a few times. V is TRBV19 and J is TRBJ2-5; D is unclear. The CDR3 contains 13 residues. Germline assignment: CDR1 LNHDA and CDR2 SQIVND (reference sequence). V lost 4 bases to trimming and J lost 1 base, with 7 bases between them. CDR3 sequence (DNA): TGTGCCAGTAGTAGCGGCAGCCAAGAGACCCAGTACTTC. The encoded protein is CASSSGSQETQYF.

Only a few counts were recorded for this clonotype. The rearrangement links TRBV20-1 to TRBJ2-3; 7 nucleotides agree with TRBD2. Germline lookup yields CDR1 DFQATT and CDR2 SNEGSKA (reference sequence). The V segment lost 0 bases and the J segment 2 bases; nucleotides outside the gene matches: 8. The CDR3 has 16 amino acids. The CDR3 region has the DNA TGCAGTGCTAGAGACCGGACTAGTGAGTACACAGATACGCAGTATTTT. Translation gives CSARDRTSEYTDTQYF.

The chain employs TRBV30 and TRBJ1-5; D is undetermined. The germline V gene encodes CDR1 GTSNPN and CDR2 SVGIG (reference sequence). Trimming removed 3 bases at V and 5 bases at J, with 11 bases between. CDR3 length: 13 amino acids. The CDR3 sequence: CAWRGRVDQPQHF. CDR3 nucleotide sequence: TGTGCCTGGAGGGGTAGGGTGGATCAGCCCCAGCATTTT.

A few counts support this clonotype. The chain uses TRBV18 and TRBJ1-2, with 8 bases that match TRBD1. Trimming took 3 bases from V and 4 from J; bases not matched to a gene: 1. The CDR3 has 13 amino acids. Germline lookup yields CDR1 KGHSH and CDR2 LQKENI. The CDR3: CASSPDRVYGYTF. CDR3 bases: TGTGCCAGCTCACCGGACAGGGTCTATGGCTACACCTTC.

V usage is TRBV20-1 and J usage is TRBJ2-7, with D tentatively TRBD1 or TRBD2 (5 bases each). V was cut by 5 bases and J by 0 bases, with 11 bases left in between. CDR1 is DFQATT, CDR2 SNEGSKA, per germline (reference sequence). The CDR3 contains 13 residues. The CDR3 sequence is CSAPGTVSYEQYF. In nucleotides, the CDR3 is TGCAGTGCTCCCGGGACGGTCTCCTACGAGCAGTACTTC.

The gene calls are TRBV20-1 and TRBJ2-5; 9 nucleotides align to TRBD1. With 6 bases clipped from V and 4 bases from J, the junction kept 9 bases outside the gene matches. The CDR3 length is 14 residues. The germline gives CDR1 DFQATT, CDR2 SNEGSKA (reference sequence). CDR3 nucleotides: TGCAGTGCCAGACAGGGGGGACCGCTAGAGACCCAGTACTTC. Amino acid sequence: CSARQGGPLETQYF.

This clonotype was counted between two and nine times. The chain links TRBV7-2 to TRBJ1-2; D possibly corresponds to TRBD1 (6 bases). CDR1 is SGHTA, CDR2 FQGNSA, per germline. The CDR3 spans 16 residues. V gave up 2 bases and J gave up 3 bases, with 16 bases separating them. The CDR3 loop is CASSLSGGGGHYGYTF. As DNA, the CDR3 is TGTGCCAGCAGCTTAAGTGGGGGAGGGGGGCACTATGGCTACACCTTC. Drawing the rest from reference TRBV7-2 and TRBJ1-2, the complete variable domain is GAGVSQSPSNKVTEKGKDVELRCDPISGHTALYWYRQSLGQGLEFLIYFQGNSAPDKSGLPSDRFSAERTGGSVSTLTIQRTQQEDSAVYLCASSLSGGGGHYGYTFGSGTRLTVV.

This CDR3 reads CSASLTYEQYF. The CDR3 nucleotides read TGCAGTGCTAGTCTAACCTACGAGCAGTACTTC. V usage is TRBV20-1 and J usage is TRBJ2-7, with unresolved D. V lost 3 bases to trimming and J lost 2 bases, with 5 bases between them. The germline V gene encodes CDR1 DFQATT and CDR2 SNEGSKA (reference sequence). The CDR3 runs to 11 residues.

This clonotype was detected a few times. The V gene is TRBV29-1, the J gene TRBJ2-5, with D perhaps given as TRBD1 or TRBD2 (5 bases each). V shed 3 bases and J shed 5 bases, with 10 bases lying between them. This CDR3 contains 12 residues. Germline-derived CDR1 and CDR2 are SQVTM and ANQGSEA. The chain's CDR3 is CSVEGTGETQYF. The DNA for the CDR3 is TGCAGCGTTGAGGGGACGGGGGAGACCCAGTACTTC.

The chain combines TRBV29-1 with TRBJ2-7; D uncertain. CDR1 is SQVTM, CDR2 ANQGSEA, per germline. The CDR3 runs 13 residues. Trimming removed 4 bases at V and 6 bases at J, with 16 bases between. The CDR3 loop reads CSVGSGEDSEQYF. The CDR3 DNA reads as TGCAGCGTTGGTTCCGGAGAGGATAGCGAGCAGTACTTC.

This chain connects TRBV28 to TRBJ1-5; TRBD1 matches at 7 bases. After removal of 5 bases from V and 1 base from J, the junction contained 5 bases not matched to a gene. CDR1 and CDR2 (germline): MDHEN, SYDVKM. This CDR3 spans 15 amino acids. CDR3 nucleotides: TGTGCCAGCAGTAGACAGGGCGGGAGCAATCAGCCCCAGCATTTT. It yields the protein CASSRQGGSNQPQHF. Drawing the rest from reference TRBV28 and TRBJ1-5, the complete variable domain is DVKVTQSSRYLVKRTGEKVFLECVQDMDHENMFWYRQDPGLGLRLIYFSYDVKMKEKGDIPEGYSVSREKKERFSLILESASTNQTSMYLCASSRQGGSNQPQHFGDGTRLSIL.

The chain employs TRBV11-3 and TRBJ1-1; D is ambiguous. This CDR3 contains 14 residues. Germline CDR1 and CDR2: SGHNT and YENEEA. With 2 bases removed from V and 3 bases from J, the gap between germline ends came to 10 bases. CDR3: CASSLRGRDTEAFF. The CDR3 DNA reads as TGTGCCAGCAGCTTAAGAGGGAGGGACACTGAAGCTTTCTTT. The variable domain in full, with the rest retrieved from reference TRBV11-3 and TRBJ1-1, is EAGVVQSPRYKIIEKKQPVAFWCNPISGHNTLYWYLQNLGQGPELLIRYENEEAVDDSQLPKDRFSAERLKGVDSTLKIQPAELGDSAVYLCASSLRGRDTEAFFGQGTRLTVV.

The chain recombines TRBV20-1 with TRBJ2-7, with TRBD1 as a possible D gene (6 bases). CDR3 length equals 13 residues. Germline assignment: CDR1 DFQATT and CDR2 SNEGSKA (reference sequence). The V end lost 1 base, the J end lost 2 bases, and 9 bases lay between the germline ends. The CDR3 nucleotides are TGCAGTGCTAGAGTCAGGGGACCCTACGAGCAGTACTTC. It encodes CSARVRGPYEQYF.

The gene calls are TRBV19 and TRBJ2-7; D might be TRBD2 (6 bases). The CDR3 extends over 14 amino acids. Trimming shortened V by 9 bases and J by 0 bases, and 15 bases separated the two germline ends. Germline CDR1 is LNHDA and CDR2 is SQIVND (reference sequence). CDR3 in amino acids: CASGGEQSSYEQYF. In DNA form, the CDR3 reads TGTGCCAGCGGCGGGGAACAGAGCTCCTACGAGCAGTACTTC.

This clonotype was observed a handful of times. The gene calls are TRBV6-1 and TRBJ1-2, with D possibly being TRBD1 (5 bases). Germline V lookup: CDR1 MNHNS, CDR2 SASEGT. The V and J ends lost 10 bases and 5 bases respectively, with 14 bases between them. CDR3 length: 12 residues. The CDR3 loop reads CATRDGGYGYTF. In nucleotides, the CDR3 is TGTGCCACGAGGGACGGCGGTTATGGCTACACCTTC.

In its sample, this clonotype was seen a few times. The chain couples TRBV4-1 to TRBJ1-1; weak D call: TRBD1 (5 bases). CDR1 and CDR2 (germline): MGHRA, YSYEKL. V dropped 1 base and J dropped 1 base, with 13 bases sitting between them. The CDR3 length is 16 residues. The CDR3 sequence: CASSQAETEQNTEAFF. The CDR3 nucleotides read TGCGCCAGCAGCCAAGCCGAGACAGAGCAGAACACTGAAGCTTTCTTT.

V usage is TRBV19 and J usage is TRBJ2-3, with no clear D. With 3 bases removed from V and 6 bases from J, the gap between germline ends came to 13 bases. Germline CDR1 is LNHDA and CDR2 is SQIVND (reference sequence). The CDR3 has 14 residues. This CDR3 reads CASSIAGSRDTQYF. CDR3 DNA sequence: TGTGCCAGTAGTATCGCCGGGTCTAGGGATACGCAGTATTTT.

The rearrangement links TRBV27 to TRBJ2-2, with 9 bases fitting TRBD2. V lost 2 bases to trimming and J lost 4 bases; unmatched junction nucleotides: 8. The germline V gene encodes CDR1 MNHEY and CDR2 SMNVEV (reference sequence). The CDR3 runs 17 residues. The CDR3 loop is CASSLMAGGPGTGELFF. CDR3 in DNA: TGTGCCAGCAGTTTAATGGCGGGAGGGCCTGGCACCGGGGAGCTGTTTTTT.

This clonotype was counted a few times. This sequence joins TRBV2 and TRBJ1-1, with a weak D call TRBD1 (5 bases). The CDR3 runs 11 residues. Per the germline V gene, CDR1 is SNHLY and CDR2 is FYNNEI. V was shortened by 8 bases and J by 4 bases, with 8 bases between the two germline ends. This CDR3 reads CASPGGTEAFF. The CDR3 DNA follows: TGTGCCAGCCCGGGGGGCACTGAAGCTTTCTTT.

The chain carries TRBV11-3 and TRBJ2-1; TRBD2 matches 10 bases. CDR1 is SGHNT, CDR2 YENEEA, per germline. The CDR3 consists of 17 residues. Trimming at V came to 1 base and at J to 9 bases, leaving 12 bases not matched to a gene. DNA of the CDR3: TGTGCCAGCAGCTTAGGGGCCTTAGCGGGAGGCTCCGGTGAGCAGTTCTTC. Its protein is CASSLGALAGGSGEQFF.